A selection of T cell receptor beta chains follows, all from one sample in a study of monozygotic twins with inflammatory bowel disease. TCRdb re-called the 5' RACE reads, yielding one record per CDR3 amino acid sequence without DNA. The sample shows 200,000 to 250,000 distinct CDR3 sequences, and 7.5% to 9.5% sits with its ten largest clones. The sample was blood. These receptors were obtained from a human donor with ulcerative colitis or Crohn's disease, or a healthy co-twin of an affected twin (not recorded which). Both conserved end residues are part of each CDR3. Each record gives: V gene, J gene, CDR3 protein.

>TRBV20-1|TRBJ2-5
CSARFGETQYF
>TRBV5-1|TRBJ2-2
CASRTGFNTGELFF
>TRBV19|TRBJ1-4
CASSIAGGKLFF
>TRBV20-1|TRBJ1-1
CSASWTGWEAFF
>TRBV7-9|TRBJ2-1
CASSLDRVFSYNEQFF
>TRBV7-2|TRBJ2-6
CASSLSSGSGANVLTF
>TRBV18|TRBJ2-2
CASSTGLLNTGELFF
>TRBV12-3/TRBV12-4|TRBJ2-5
CASSSKLETQYF
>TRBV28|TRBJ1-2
CASSFWGADGYTF
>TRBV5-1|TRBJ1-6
CASSLDGIGSPLHF
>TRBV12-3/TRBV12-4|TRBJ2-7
CASSHTTYEQYF
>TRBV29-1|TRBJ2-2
CSVEDRETTNTGELFF
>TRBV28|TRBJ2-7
CVSSLRAREQYF
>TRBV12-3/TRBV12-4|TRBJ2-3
CASSPRSGGLTDTQYF
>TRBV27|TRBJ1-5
CASSLRGYSNQPQHF
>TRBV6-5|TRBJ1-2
CASSSSRQGRTYGYTF
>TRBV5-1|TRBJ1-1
CASSSLDSGTEAFF
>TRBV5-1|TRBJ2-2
CASSSTGQATGELFF
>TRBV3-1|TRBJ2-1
CASSQDRLAGRNEQFF
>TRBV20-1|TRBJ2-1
CSARQNTGSNEQFF
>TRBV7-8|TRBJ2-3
CASGSPPDTQYF
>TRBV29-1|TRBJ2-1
CSVGGRESSYNEQFF
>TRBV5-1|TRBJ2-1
CASSFGGGRANEQFF
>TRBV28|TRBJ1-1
CASSTRGRGPNTEAFF
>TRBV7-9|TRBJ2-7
CASSSIGGSSSYEQYF
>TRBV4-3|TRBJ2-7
CASSQDGTATAYEQYF
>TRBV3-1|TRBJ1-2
CASSQDLAGGSYGYTF
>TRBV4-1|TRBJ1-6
CASSQGPYNSPLHF
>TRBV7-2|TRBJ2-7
CASSESWGSSYEQYF
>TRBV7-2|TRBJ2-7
CASSFGTSDYEQYF
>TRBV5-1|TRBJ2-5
CASSLSVGAGQETQYF
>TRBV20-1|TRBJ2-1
CSARGLTERGEQFF
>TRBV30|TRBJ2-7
CAWRLGPMDEQYF
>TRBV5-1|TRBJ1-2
CASSLDPENDYDYTF
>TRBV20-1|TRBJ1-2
CSARDVGLSWYGYTF
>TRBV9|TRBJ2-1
CASSFWGAVSGYNEQFF
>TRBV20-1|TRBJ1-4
CSASRWAKLFF
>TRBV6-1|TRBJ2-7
CASTPGTSLYEQYF
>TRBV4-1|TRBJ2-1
CASSQVFLAANNEQFF
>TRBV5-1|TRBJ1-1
CASSLVGSGMNTEAFF
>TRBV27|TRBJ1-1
CAIGIQGSSEAFF
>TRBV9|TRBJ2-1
CASSVGSSRSYNEQFF
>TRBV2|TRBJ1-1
CASTTTGANTEAFF
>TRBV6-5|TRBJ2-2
CASIARNTGELFF
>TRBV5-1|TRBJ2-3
CASSLGQASTDTQYF
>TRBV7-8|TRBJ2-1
CASSSFTRNEQFF
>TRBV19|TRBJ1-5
CASSIIRGQGQPQHF